The present T cell receptor beta chain was sequenced within a study of persistence of HIV-infected CD4 T cells. This CDR3 spans 14 amino acids. Germline V gives CDR1 SGHAT, CDR2 FQDESV (reference sequence). Trimming removed 11 bases at V and 5 bases at J, with 21 bases between. Cells were stimulated with overlapping HIV-1 Gag 15-mer peptides. CD40L-negative CD69-negative CD45RO-high memory CD4+ T cells were sorted as populations depleted of antigen-responding cells. Donors were HIV-1-infected adults who began suppressive ART during chronic infection. Comments on this clone: What it recognizes is unknown.

The immunoSEQ assay was version 4, run in survey mode. Produced via immunoSEQ multiplex PCR; TCRdb's table is partial and in-frame only. The sample shows tens of thousands of clones, about 77% of them seen only once. The chain is built from TRBV11-1 and TRBJ1-1, with TRBD1 as a possible D gene (6 bases). The source of this sequence is an adult man with HIV who was CMV-seropositive. The specimen was CD4+ T cells sorted from PBMCs after 18-hour stimulation, collected from a patient who received antiretroviral therapy. This CDR3 is CASKQGSVRTEAFF. The CDR3 coding sequence is TGTGCCTCAAAGCAGGGGTCGGTTCGGACTGAAGCTTTCTTT.